The 28 T cell receptor beta chains listed next were all sequenced from one sample in a study of blood T cell repertoires in COVID-19. Sequencing used immunoSEQ multiplex PCR; TCRdb keeps in-frame clones, though not all of them. The sample lists hundreds of thousands of clones; roughly 80% were seen once. The specimen was peripheral blood. The source of these receptors is a woman in her seventies with active or convalescent COVID-19.

The CDR3 bases are TGCAGTGCTCTAGAGTTTGAAGCTTTCTTT. It yields the protein CSALEFEAFF. This chain links TRBV20-1 with TRBJ1-1; D remains ambiguous. This CDR3 region has 10 residues. V shed 5 bases and J shed 7 bases, with 8 bases lying between them. Germline CDR1 reads DFQATT; CDR2 reads SNEGSKA (reference sequence).

The genes are TRBV6-5 and TRBJ2-1; 7 nucleotides line up with TRBD2. Germline V gene sequence: CDR1 MNHEY, CDR2 SVGAGI. This CDR3 contains 14 residues. The V segment lost 2 bases and the J segment 5 bases; nucleotides outside the gene matches: 3. In DNA, the CDR3 is TGTGCCAGCAGTTACGGACTAGACAACAATGAGCAGTTCTTC. Its protein product is CASSYGLDNNEQFF.

V is TRBV7-2 and J is TRBJ2-5; D uncertain. From germline, CDR1 is SGHTA and CDR2 FQGNSA. The CDR3 contains 13 residues. V lost 2 bases and J lost 4, with 8 bases in between. CDR3 protein: CASSLMVRETQYF. In nucleotides, the CDR3 is TGTGCCAGCAGCTTAATGGTCAGAGAGACCCAGTACTTC.

The chain uses TRBV19 and TRBJ2-1; 13 bases line up with TRBD2. Trimming took 3 bases from V and 3 from J; bases not matched to a gene: 8. CDR1 and CDR2 from the germline V gene are LNHDA and SQIVND (reference sequence). The CDR3 consists of 18 residues. The CDR3 sequence: CASSILLRTSGSYNEQFF. In nucleotides, the CDR3 is TGTGCCAGTAGTATTCTTTTGAGGACTAGCGGGAGCTACAATGAGCAGTTCTTC. Based on the CDR3 plus reference TRBV19 and TRBJ2-1, the full variable domain is DGGITQSPKYLFRKEGQNVTLSCEQNLNHDAMYWYRQDPGQGLRLIYYSQIVNDFQKGDIAEGYSVSREKKESFPLTVTSAQKNPTAFYLCASSILLRTSGSYNEQFFGPGTRLTVL.

This chain uses TRBV5-8 with TRBJ1-5; D ambiguous. In germline, CDR1 is SGHTS, CDR2 YDEGEE. The V end lost 0 bases, the J end lost 6 bases, and 13 bases lay between the germline ends. This CDR3 is built from 15 residues. The CDR3 sequence is CASSLGQTGGQPQHF. The DNA of the CDR3 is TGTGCCAGCAGCTTGGGACAAACGGGAGGTCAGCCCCAGCATTTT.

This sequence joins TRBV2 and TRBJ2-1; no reliable D call. The CDR3 spans 11 residues. Germline V gene data show CDR1 as SNHLY and CDR2 as FYNNEI. Trimming stripped 6 bases from V and 7 bases from J, with 7 bases between. CDR3 in amino acids: CASRRMNEQFF. The CDR3 nucleotides are TGTGCCAGCAGGAGAATGAATGAGCAGTTCTTC.

The rearrangement links TRBV10-2 to TRBJ1-1; D ambiguous. The CDR3 is 13 amino acids. V lost 6 bases, J lost 4 bases, and 12 bases lay in between. Germline loops: CDR1 WSHSY, CDR2 SAAADI. This CDR3 reads CASSFWESTEAFF. The CDR3 nucleotides are TGCGCCAGCAGCTTTTGGGAGAGCACTGAAGCTTTCTTT.

The V call is TRBV7-2, the J call TRBJ2-3; TRBD2 agrees at 9 bases. The J segment lost 4 bases and the V segment lost 5 bases, leaving 1 base of the junction unmatched. The germline V gene has CDR1 SGHTA and CDR2 FQGNSA. CDR3 length: 13 amino acids. CDR3 in DNA: TGTGCCAGCAGCCGCGGGAGGGCAGATACGCAGTATTTT. Protein product: CASSRGRADTQYF. The full variable domain, its missing parts supplied by reference TRBV7-2 and TRBJ2-3, is GAGVSQSPSNKVTEKGKDVELRCDPISGHTALYWYRQSLGQGLEFLIYFQGNSAPDKSGLPSDRFSAERTGGSVSTLTIQRTQQEDSAVYLCASSRGRADTQYFGPGTRLTVL.

The chain uses TRBV5-1 and TRBJ1-1; 7 positions match TRBD1. The V and J ends lost 1 base and 2 bases, in that order; junction bases with no gene match: 5. The CDR3 covers 15 residues. Germline V lookup: CDR1 SGHRS, CDR2 YFSETQ. The DNA for the CDR3 is TGCGCCAGCAGCTTGTCCGGGACAGCTAACACTGAAGCTTTCTTT. Residues: CASSLSGTANTEAFF.

This clone was counted between two and nine times. This rearrangement joins TRBV28 to TRBJ2-7; no firm D call. CDR1 is MDHEN, CDR2 SYDVKM, per germline. Trimming removed 2 bases at V and 5 bases at J, with 7 bases between. The CDR3 extends over 12 amino acids. CDR3 loop: CASSLAQHEQYF. The CDR3 bases are TGTGCCAGCAGTTTAGCACAGCACGAGCAGTACTTC.

As to this clone: This sample includes further DNA sequences coding for the same CDR3. V is TRBV5-1 and J is TRBJ2-5; D remains ambiguous. Between the trimmed V and J ends, which lost 0 bases and 1 base, there was a span of 4 bases. The germline gives CDR1 SGHRS, CDR2 YFSETQ. The CDR3 covers 13 residues. The CDR3 coding sequence is TGCGCCAGCAGCTTGGTAGTCCAAGAGACCCAGTACTTC. Amino acid sequence: CASSLVVQETQYF.

This chain uses TRBV5-1 with TRBJ2-5; D is possibly TRBD2 (5 bases). V was pared by 4 bases and J by 5 bases, with 12 bases between. In germline, CDR1 is SGHRS, CDR2 YFSETQ. The CDR3 extends over 13 amino acids. In DNA, the CDR3 is TGCGCCAGCAGCCAGGAGGTGGAGGAGACCCAGTACTTC. Protein sequence: CASSQEVEETQYF.

Note on this clone: The sample has other DNA sequences that encode this CDR3 too. CDR3 bases: TGTGCCAGCAGTGAAGGCGGAGCTAACTATGGCTACACCTTC. It encodes CASSEGGANYGYTF. V usage is TRBV6-1 and J usage is TRBJ1-2; no clear D. The CDR3 runs to 14 residues. Trimming pared 1 base from V and 0 bases from J, leaving 6 bases between. Germline V gene sequence: CDR1 MNHNS, CDR2 SASEGT.

The V gene is TRBV25-1, the J gene TRBJ2-6; no clear D gene. The V and J ends lost 4 bases and 0 bases respectively, with 16 bases between them. The germline V gene has CDR1 MGHDK and CDR2 SYGVNS. The CDR3 spans 18 residues. CDR3 in DNA: TGTGCCAGCAGTGGGGCGCCAGGCCAAAACTCTGGGGCCAACGTCCTGACTTTC. Translation gives CASSGAPGQNSGANVLTF.

V gene TRBV7-6 combines with J gene TRBJ1-5, with D unclear. Deletions cut 1 base from V and 6 bases from J, with 22 bases between. The CDR3 runs 18 residues. Per the germline V gene, CDR1 is SGHVS and CDR2 is FNYEAQ. The CDR3 DNA reads as TGTGCCAGCAGCTTAGGGAAAGGCGGGTTAGCGAATGGTCAGCCCCAGCATTTT. As protein: CASSLGKGGLANGQPQHF. Using reference TRBV7-6 and TRBJ1-5 for the parts outside the CDR3, the full variable domain is GAGVSQSPRYKVTKRGQDVALRCDPISGHVSLYWYRQALGQGPEFLTYFNYEAQQDKSGLPNDRFSAERPEGSISTLTIQRTEQRDSAMYRCASSLGKGGLANGQPQHFGDGTRLSIL.

In its sample, this clone was seen a few times. The V gene is TRBV6-5, the J gene TRBJ1-6; 9 bases match TRBD1. CDR3 length: 14 amino acids. The ends lost 7 bases at V and 14 bases at J; junction bases unmatched: 12. Germline V CDR1 and CDR2: MNHEY, SVGAGI. This chain's CDR3 is CASTPGQGVVSLHF. In DNA form, the CDR3 reads TGTGCCAGCACCCCGGGACAGGGCGTAGTATCCCTCCACTTT.

V and J are TRBV28 and TRBJ2-1; 8 bases align to TRBD1. With 4 bases clipped from V and 6 bases from J, the junction kept 8 bases outside the gene matches. The CDR3 extends over 15 amino acids. Germline V lookup: CDR1 MDHEN, CDR2 SYDVKM. The CDR3 DNA reads TGTGCCAGCAGTTCAGAGGACAGGGTCTCCAATGAGCAGTTCTTC. Encoded protein: CASSSEDRVSNEQFF.

The chain carries TRBV25-1 and TRBJ2-1, with 8 bases fitting TRBD2. In germline, CDR1 is MGHDK, CDR2 SYGVNS. The CDR3 loop spans 16 amino acids. Losses at the gene ends were 6 bases for V and 6 bases for J; bases not matched to a gene: 13. CDR3 sequence reads: CASRRERELGVNEQFF. CDR3 nucleotides: TGTGCCAGCAGGCGCGAGCGGGAGTTAGGAGTCAATGAGCAGTTCTTC.

CDR3 DNA: TGTGCCAGCAGCCCACCGGGACACTACAATGAGCAGTTCTTC. Protein product: CASSPPGHYNEQFF. The chain joins TRBV7-3 to TRBJ2-1; possibly TRBD1 for D (6 bases). Germline assignment: CDR1 SGHTA and CDR2 FQGTGA. The CDR3 runs to 14 residues. V was shortened by 5 bases and J by 3 bases, with 11 bases between the two germline ends.

The CDR3 DNA follows: TGTGCTAGTGGTCTTGGACTAGCGGGGCCACCTTCCTACAATGAGCAGTTCTTC. It specifies CASGLGLAGPPSYNEQFF. This chain uses TRBV12-5 with TRBJ2-1; 12 bases line up with TRBD2. V shed 5 bases and J 1 base; nucleotides not matched to a gene: 9. The length of the CDR3 is 18 residues. Germline CDR1 is LGHNT and CDR2 is FRNRAP.

The rearrangement uses TRBV12-5 and TRBJ1-5; a possible D gene is TRBD1 (6 bases). Between the trimmed V and J ends, which lost 4 bases and 10 bases, there was a span of 14 bases. The CDR3 runs 13 residues. Germline CDR1 and CDR2: LGHNT and FRNRAP. The CDR3: CASGSWTVQPQHF. Here the CDR3 DNA reads TGTGCTAGTGGTTCCTGGACAGTGCAACCCCAGCATTTT. The variable domain in full, completed from reference TRBV12-5 and TRBJ1-5, reads DARVTQTPRHKVTEMGQEVTMRCQPILGHNTVFWYRQTMMQGLELLAYFRNRAPLDDSGMPKDRFSAEMPDATLATLKIQPSEPRDSAVYFCASGSWTVQPQHFGDGTRLSIL.

This chain uses TRBV5-1 with TRBJ2-5; 7 bases line up with TRBD1. Germline CDR1 is SGHRS and CDR2 is YFSETQ. CDR3 length: 14 amino acids. The V and J ends lost 4 bases and 5 bases, in that order; junction bases with no gene match: 8. The CDR3 DNA follows: TGCGCCAGCAGCCACAGGGGAACCGCGGAGACCCAGTACTTC. Encoded protein: CASSHRGTAETQYF.

The V call is TRBV7-2, the J call TRBJ2-7; D gene uncertain. CDR1 SGHTA and CDR2 FQGNSA come from the germline V gene. This CDR3 spans 12 amino acids. Between the trimmed V and J ends, which lost 4 bases and 4 bases, there was a span of 8 bases. For the CDR3, the DNA is TGTGCCAGCAGCTCGCCCAGTTACGAGCAGTACTTC. This sequence encodes CASSSPSYEQYF.

V and J are TRBV30 and TRBJ2-3, with D maybe TRBD2 (5 bases). The germline CDR1 and CDR2 sequences are GTSNPN and SVGIG (reference sequence). V was pared by 0 bases and J by 8 bases, with 9 bases between. CDR3 size: 12 residues. CDR3 sequence (DNA): TGTGCCTGGAGTGTACGGGATGGTACGCAGTATTTT. This codes for CAWSVRDGTQYF.

The count of this clone is one. V gene TRBV18 combines with J gene TRBJ1-1, with 12 bases that match TRBD1. This CDR3 is built from 14 residues. CDR1 and CDR2 from the germline V gene are KGHSH and LQKENI. V dropped 3 bases and J dropped 4; count of bases not matched to a gene: 0. CDR3 region: CASSPGQGATEAFF. The CDR3 nucleotides read TGTGCCAGCTCACCGGGACAGGGGGCCACTGAAGCTTTCTTT.

The chain recombines TRBV5-6 with TRBJ1-6; D not certain. Per the germline V gene, CDR1 is SGHDT and CDR2 is YYEEEE. This CDR3 is 12 amino acids long. V dropped 6 bases and J dropped 5 bases, with 6 bases sitting between them. In nucleotides, the CDR3 is TGTGCCAGCACCTCGGATAATTCACCCCTCCACTTT. Residues: CASTSDNSPLHF.

This chain links TRBV30 with TRBJ1-1, with D possibly matching TRBD1 (6 bases). This CDR3 contains 14 residues. The ends were cut back, 4 bases at V and 5 bases at J, with 17 bases in the middle. Germline loops: CDR1 GTSNPN, CDR2 SVGIG (reference sequence). The CDR3 spells CAWNRLDRGTEAFF. The CDR3 coding sequence is TGTGCCTGGAACCGTTTGGACAGAGGGACTGAAGCTTTCTTT.

This clone was counted once. The V gene is TRBV28, the J gene TRBJ1-2, with 8 bases identical to TRBD1. The CDR3 consists of 19 residues. CDR1 and CDR2 from the germline V gene are MDHEN and SYDVKM. J gave up 4 bases and V 1 base, and 17 bases lay outside the gene matches. The CDR3 nucleotides read TGTGCCAGCAGTTTATTGTCGGGGTCCTCAAGACAGGGGATCTATGGCTACACCTTC. Translated, it gives CASSLLSGSSRQGIYGYTF.